The clone carrying this T cell receptor beta chain was detected only once. The junction shows a germline mismatch at one end, possibly a read error. The sample belongs to a study of blood T cell repertoires in COVID-19. Sequencing used immunoSEQ multiplex PCR; TCRdb keeps in-frame clones, though not all of them. The sample consists of 200,000 or so clones, around 87% of them appearing once. Germline V gene sequence: CDR1 WSHSY, CDR2 SAAADI. The CDR3 extends over 14 amino acids. This TCR came from a man between 60 and 70 years old with acute or convalescent COVID-19. The chain carries TRBV10-2 and TRBJ1-1, with D uncertain. The source material was peripheral blood. The DNA of the CDR3 is TGCGCCAGCGGTGACGCGAACCTGAACACTGAAGCTTTCTTT. Translating gives CASGDANLNTEAFF.